A single sample is the source of the 20 T cell receptor beta chains below, sequenced in a study of cytomegalovirus exposure and HLA in healthy donors. Use of 60 Vbeta and 13 Jbeta primers characterized the PCR. TCRdb's table, derived via immunoSEQ multiplex PCR, lists solely in-frame clones and lacks some. Found here are tens of thousands of clones, around three quarters of them singletons; the top ten hold 1.2% to 1.5%. The sample was PBMCs. All receptors come from a male donor in good health and CMV-seronegative.

This rearrangement joins TRBV9 to TRBJ2-1, with 8 bases identical to TRBD1. This CDR3 spans 15 amino acids. Germline V CDR1 and CDR2: SGDLS, YYNGEE. V lost 3 bases, J lost 3 bases, and 5 bases stayed unmatched. CDR3 nucleotide sequence: TGTGCCAGCAGCGGCGACAGGGGAAGCTACAATGAGCAGTTCTTC. This encodes CASSGDRGSYNEQFF.

A remark on this clone: Mismatch with germline at one junction end may stem from a read error. The gene calls are TRBV30 and TRBJ2-4, with TRBD1 matching 7 bases. The CDR3 runs to 13 residues. CDR1 GTSNPN and CDR2 SVGIG come from the germline V gene (reference sequence). The CDR3 DNA sequence: TGTGCCTGGAGTGGACAGGGTGGAAACAGTCAGTACTTC. Its protein is CAWSGQGGNSQYF.

This chain joins TRBV5-1 and TRBJ1-4; 8 nucleotides match TRBD1. This CDR3 spans 14 amino acids. The V segment lost 4 bases and the J segment 8 bases; nucleotides outside the gene matches: 7. CDR1 is SGHRS and CDR2 is YFSETQ in the germline V gene. The CDR3 DNA reads TGCGCCAGCAGCCCCGGACAGGGAGAGGAAAAACTGTTTTTT. It specifies CASSPGQGEEKLFF.

This clone showed up just a few times. V usage is TRBV27 and J usage is TRBJ2-3, with D possibly matching TRBD2 (6 bases). Germline assignment: CDR1 MNHEY and CDR2 SMNVEV (reference sequence). The CDR3 extends over 14 amino acids. Trimming removed 6 bases from V and 4 bases from J, with 14 bases in between. The CDR3 DNA follows: TGTGCCAGCAGGGGACTTACGCCCGCAGATACGCAGTATTTT. Translation gives CASRGLTPADTQYF.

The table lists this clone with a few counts. This chain uses TRBV10-3 with TRBJ1-2; D is unresolved. V was trimmed by 7 bases and J by 2 bases, leaving 8 bases between them. The germline V gene has CDR1 ENHRY and CDR2 SYGVKD. CDR3 length: 12 residues. This CDR3 is CAITETNYGYTF. CDR3 coding DNA: TGTGCCATCACAGAAACAAACTATGGCTACACCTTC.

The sample holds a few counts of this clone. The chain couples TRBV7-9 to TRBJ2-1, with D possibly matching TRBD1 (6 bases). This CDR3 comprises 12 residues. The V gene lost 1 base and the J gene lost 13 bases, with 11 bases spanning the gap. CDR1 SEHNR and CDR2 FQNEAQ come from the germline V gene (reference sequence). The CDR3 DNA sequence: TGTGCCAGCAGCTTAGAGTACAGGGTTCAGTTCTTC. Translation gives CASSLEYRVQFF. The variable domain in full, with the rest retrieved from reference TRBV7-9 and TRBJ2-1, is DTGVSQNPRHKITKRGQNVTFRCDPISEHNRLYWYRQTLGQGPEFLTYFQNEAQLEKSRLLSDRFSAERPKGSFSTLEIQRTEQGDSAMYLCASSLEYRVQFFGPGTRLTVL.

Only one count was recorded for this clone. The chain employs TRBV7-3 and TRBJ2-3, with 9 bases fitting TRBD2. Germline-derived CDR1 and CDR2 are SGHTA and FQGTGA. V lost 3 bases and J lost 6; bases outside the gene matches: 4. This CDR3 spans 14 amino acids. This CDR3 is CASSFGGGVDTQYF. The CDR3, as DNA: TGTGCCAGCAGCTTCGGCGGGGGGGTCGATACGCAGTATTTT. Based on the CDR3 plus reference TRBV7-3 and TRBJ2-3, the full variable domain is GAGVSQTPSNKVTEKGKYVELRCDPISGHTALYWYRQSLGQGPEFLIYFQGTGAADDSGLPNDRFFAVRPEGSVSTLKIQRTERGDSAVYLCASSFGGGVDTQYFGPGTRLTVL.

The V gene is TRBV28, the J gene TRBJ1-5, with 7 bases fitting TRBD1. J was trimmed by 2 bases and V by 6 bases; bases with no gene match: 7. CDR3 size: 15 residues. Germline values: CDR1 MDHEN, CDR2 SYDVKM. Here the CDR3 DNA reads TGTGCCAGCAGCAGACAGGGATATGGCAATCAGCCCCAGCATTTT. It codes for CASSRQGYGNQPQHF.

The V call is TRBV7-2, the J call TRBJ2-5; 7 nucleotides line up with TRBD1. Germline CDR1 is SGHTA and CDR2 is FQGNSA. The junction had 3 bases not matched to a gene; V was cut back by 5 bases and J by 3 bases. This CDR3 comprises 13 residues. The CDR3 loop reads CASSLDREETQYF. The CDR3 coding sequence is TGTGCCAGCAGCCTCGACAGGGAAGAGACCCAGTACTTC. The whole variable domain, remainder taken from reference TRBV7-2 and TRBJ2-5, is GAGVSQSPSNKVTEKGKDVELRCDPISGHTALYWYRQSLGQGLEFLIYFQGNSAPDKSGLPSDRFSAERTGGSVSTLTIQRTQQEDSAVYLCASSLDREETQYFGPGTRLLVL.

The chain recombines TRBV7-8 with TRBJ1-2; D perhaps matches TRBD1 (5 bases). This CDR3 spans 17 amino acids. Looked up from germline, CDR1 is SGHVS and CDR2 is FQNEAQ. V lost 6 bases and J 3 bases, leaving 23 bases between the germline ends. DNA for the CDR3: TGTGCCAGCAGTCAAACGGTGGGACTCTCCAGAGACTATGGCTACACCTTC. Translated: CASSQTVGLSRDYGYTF.

This clone was counted only a few times. The chain is built from TRBV4-1 and TRBJ2-2, with TRBD1 matching over 7 bases. The CDR3 has 17 residues. CDR1 MGHRA and CDR2 YSYEKL come from the germline V gene. Trimming removed 2 bases from V and 4 bases from J; junction bases left unmatched: 10. The CDR3 DNA sequence: TGCGCCAGCAGCCAATCTACAGGGGAATGGGGCACCGGGGAGCTGTTTTTT. This sequence encodes CASSQSTGEWGTGELFF.

The rearrangement links TRBV28 to TRBJ1-1; 12 bases are shared with TRBD1. The CDR3 consists of 17 residues. CDR1 is MDHEN, CDR2 SYDVKM, per germline. J lost 7 bases, V lost 6 bases, and 15 bases had no gene match. The CDR3 sequence is CASRVLPGQGASLEAFF. The CDR3 coding sequence is TGTGCCAGCAGGGTTTTGCCGGGACAGGGGGCATCCCTTGAAGCTTTCTTT.

The CDR3 region has the DNA TGTGCCAGCACGGGCGTGGGACTCAATGAGCAGTTCTTC. This gives the protein CASTGVGLNEQFF. V usage is TRBV2 and J usage is TRBJ2-1; D is possibly TRBD2 (6 bases). This CDR3 is 13 amino acids long. Germline CDR1 SNHLY, CDR2 FYNNEI. The V and J ends lost 7 bases and 6 bases respectively, with 13 bases between them.

This chain connects TRBV19 to TRBJ2-1, with 10 bases identical to TRBD2. Germline V gene data show CDR1 as LNHDA and CDR2 as SQIVND (reference sequence). Losses at the gene ends were 3 bases for V and 3 bases for J; bases not matched to a gene: 2. This CDR3 region has 15 residues. The DNA of the CDR3 is TGTGCCAGTAGTATCCCTAGCGGGGGCTACAATGAGCAGTTCTTC. Its translation is CASSIPSGGYNEQFF.

This chain uses TRBV30 with TRBJ1-1; 9 nucleotides match TRBD1. J gave up 4 bases and V 8 bases, and 8 bases lay outside the gene matches. The CDR3 has 13 residues. Germline V lookup: CDR1 GTSNPN, CDR2 SVGIG (reference sequence). The CDR3 DNA reads as TGTGCCGGTAACAGGGGGCAAGGCACTGAAGCTTTCTTT. Residues: CAGNRGQGTEAFF.

The V gene is TRBV7-8, the J gene TRBJ2-1; no clear D. Trimming cost V 3 bases and J 4 bases, with 4 bases left between them. Germline CDR1 SGHVS, CDR2 FQNEAQ. The CDR3 is 12 residues long. CDR3 coding DNA: TGTGCCAGCAGCTTGAGTTACAATGAGCAGTTCTTC. Protein product: CASSLSYNEQFF.

This chain connects TRBV4-3 to TRBJ1-2; D not certain. Germline assignment: CDR1 LGHNA and CDR2 YSLEER. The CDR3 has 13 residues. V was cut by 0 bases and J by 8 bases, with 10 bases left in between. In DNA, the CDR3 is TGCGCCAGCAGCCAAGAGCGAGGGTGGGGCTACACCTTC. Amino acid sequence: CASSQERGWGYTF.

The chain combines TRBV7-2 with TRBJ2-2; a weak D match, TRBD1 (5 bases). The length of the CDR3 is 17 residues. V was cut by 3 bases and J by 2 bases, with 16 bases left in between. Germline assignment: CDR1 SGHTA and CDR2 FQGNSA. The chain's CDR3 is CASSFDPDKRNTGELFF. CDR3 coding DNA: TGTGCCAGCAGCTTCGATCCGGACAAACGAAACACCGGGGAGCTGTTTTTT.

A single count supports this clone. The chain recombines TRBV10-3 with TRBJ2-3; 9 positions agree with TRBD2. The J segment lost 2 bases and the V segment lost 5 bases, leaving 5 bases of the junction unmatched. Germline values: CDR1 ENHRY, CDR2 SYGVKD. The CDR3 has 15 amino acids. The chain's CDR3 is CAISLAGTYTDTQYF. CDR3 nucleotide sequence: TGTGCCATCAGTCTAGCGGGGACTTACACAGATACGCAGTATTTT.

This clone was detected only once. The CDR3 DNA is TGTGCCAGCAGTTTGGTACAGGGGGATTCACCCCTCCACTTT. Its protein is CASSLVQGDSPLHF. The J gene is TRBJ1-6, the V gene TRBV27, with 8 bases lining up with TRBD1. The CDR3 has 14 amino acids. J gave up 8 bases and V 3 bases, and 3 bases lay outside the gene matches. The germline V gene encodes CDR1 MNHEY and CDR2 SMNVEV (reference sequence).